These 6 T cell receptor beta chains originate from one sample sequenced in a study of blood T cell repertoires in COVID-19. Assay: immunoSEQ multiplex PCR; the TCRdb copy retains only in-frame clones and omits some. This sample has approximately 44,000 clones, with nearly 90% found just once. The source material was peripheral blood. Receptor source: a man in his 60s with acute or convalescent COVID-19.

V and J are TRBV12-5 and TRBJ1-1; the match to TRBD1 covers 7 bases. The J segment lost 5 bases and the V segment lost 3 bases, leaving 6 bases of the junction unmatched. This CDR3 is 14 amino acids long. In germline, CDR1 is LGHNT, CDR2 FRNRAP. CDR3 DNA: TGTGCTAGTGGTTTCCAATCAGGGGGGACTGAAGCTTTCTTT. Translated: CASGFQSGGTEAFF.

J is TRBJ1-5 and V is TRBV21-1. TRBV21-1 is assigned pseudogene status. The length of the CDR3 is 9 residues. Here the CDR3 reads CASPLPQHF. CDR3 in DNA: TGTGCCAGCCCTCTGCCCCAGCATTTT.

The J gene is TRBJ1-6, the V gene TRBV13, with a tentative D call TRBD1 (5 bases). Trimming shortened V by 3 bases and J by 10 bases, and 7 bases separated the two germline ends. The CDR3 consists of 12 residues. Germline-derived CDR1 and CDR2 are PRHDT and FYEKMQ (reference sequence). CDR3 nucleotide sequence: TGTGCCAGCAGCTTCCGACAGTCACCCCTCCACTTT. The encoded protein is CASSFRQSPLHF.

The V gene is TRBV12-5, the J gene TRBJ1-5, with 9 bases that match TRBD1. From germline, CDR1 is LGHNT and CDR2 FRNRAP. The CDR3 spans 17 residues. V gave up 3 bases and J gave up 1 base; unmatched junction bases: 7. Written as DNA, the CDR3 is TGTGCTAGTGGTTTACAACAGGGGGCGCAGAGCAATCAGCCCCAGCATTTT. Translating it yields CASGLQQGAQSNQPQHF.

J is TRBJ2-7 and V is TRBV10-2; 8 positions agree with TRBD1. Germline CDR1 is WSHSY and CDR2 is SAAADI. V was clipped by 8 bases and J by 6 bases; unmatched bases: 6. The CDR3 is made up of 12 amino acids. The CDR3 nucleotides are TGCGCCAGCCTGGACAGGGAAAGCGAGCAGTACTTC. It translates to CASLDRESEQYF.

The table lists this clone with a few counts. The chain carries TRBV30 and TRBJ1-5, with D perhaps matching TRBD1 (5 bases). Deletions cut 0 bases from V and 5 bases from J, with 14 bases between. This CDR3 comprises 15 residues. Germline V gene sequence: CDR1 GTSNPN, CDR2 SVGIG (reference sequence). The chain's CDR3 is CAWSVPRDGYQPQHF. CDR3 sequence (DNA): TGTGCCTGGAGTGTACCCAGGGATGGCTATCAGCCCCAGCATTTT.